These T cell receptor beta chains were read from a single sample in a study of blood T cell repertoires in COVID-19. Using immunoSEQ multiplex PCR, the repertoire was profiled, and TCRdb retains in-frame clones only, with some absent. The sample consists of around 220,000 clones, 75% to 95% of them appearing once. Input material: PBMCs or T cells enriched from blood (not recorded which). The receptors come from a woman between 18 and 30 years old who had recovered from COVID-19. Both conserved end residues are part of each CDR3. D genes are given only for firm matches. Clone size is not always given. Where it is, it says once, few, many or a class for expanded clones.

v_gene	d_gene	abundance	len	j_gene	CDR3aa	CDR3nt
TRBV13	NA	NA	14	TRBJ1-1	CASSLTGGRTEAFF	TGTGCCAGCAGCTTGACGGGGGGCCGTACTGAAGCTTTCTTT
TRBV10-3	TRBD1	NA	17	TRBJ1-3	CATALGQGGVAGNTIYF	TGTGCCACCGCTCTCGGACAGGGAGGGGTGGCTGGAAACACCATATATTTT
TRBV11-2	NA	NA	17	TRBJ2-3	CASSLEWGGTSTDTQYF	TGTGCCAGCAGCTTAGAGTGGGGCGGGACTAGCACAGATACGCAGTATTTT
TRBV7-2	NA	once	14	TRBJ2-4	CASSLARTVYIQYF	TGTGCCAGCAGCCTTGCACGGACTGTATACATTCAGTACTTC
TRBV14	NA	NA	11	TRBJ1-1	CASSQVSGAFF	TGTGCCAGCAGCCAAGTTTCCGGAGCTTTCTTT
TRBV11-2	NA	NA	15	TRBJ1-2	CASSALQDSNYGYTF	TGTGCCAGCAGCGCCTTACAGGATTCTAACTATGGCTACACCTTC
TRBV25-1	NA	NA	14	TRBJ2-5	CASSEKGYQETQYF	TGTGCCAGCAGTGAAAAGGGGTACCAAGAGACCCAGTACTTC
TRBV18	NA	NA	14	TRBJ1-3	CASSPQTDGNTIYF	TGTGCCAGCTCACCACAAACAGATGGAAACACCATATATTTT
TRBV13	TRBD1	once	15	TRBJ1-2	CATRLSMTGGEGYTF	TGTGCCACCCGACTTTCGATGACAGGGGGCGAGGGCTACACCTTC
TRBV7-9	NA	NA	12	TRBJ1-2	CASSTGYYGYTF	TGTGCCAGCAGCACGGGATACTATGGCTACACCTTC
TRBV19	NA	NA	15	TRBJ1-1	CASSIGGARNTEAFF	TGTGCCAGTAGTATCGGGGGGGCTCGGAACACTGAAGCTTTCTTT
TRBV5-1	TRBD1	NA	16	TRBJ1-5	CASSLEGTAINQPQHF	TGCGCCAGCAGCTTGGAAGGGACAGCGATCAATCAGCCCCAGCATTTT
TRBV10-1	NA	NA	16	TRBJ2-7	CASSESRWDKSGEQYF	TGCGCCAGCAGTGAGTCGAGGTGGGACAAGTCAGGCGAGCAGTACTTC
TRBV18	TRBD1	NA	15	TRBJ1-1	CASTDQGGWGTEAFF	TGTGCCAGCACGGATCAGGGGGGATGGGGCACTGAAGCTTTCTTT
TRBV6-5	NA	NA	13	TRBJ1-3	CASIFRSGNTIYF	TGTGCCAGCATCTTCAGGTCTGGAAACACCATATATTTT
TRBV7-8	NA	NA	12	TRBJ2-1	CASSQGGSGQFF	TGTGCCAGCAGCCAAGGGGGAAGTGGGCAGTTCTTC
TRBV5-6	NA	NA	14	TRBJ2-7	CASSLGRATYEQYF	TGTGCCAGCAGCTTGGGGCGGGCCACTTACGAGCAGTACTTC
TRBV6-2/TRBV6-3	NA	NA	14	TRBJ1-2	CASSYVFTGYGYTF	TGTGCCAGCAGTTACGTCTTCACAGGGTATGGCTACACCTTC
TRBV7-9	NA	NA	15	TRBJ1-2	CASSLGVDTSYGYTF	TGTGCCAGCAGCTTAGGGGTGGACACCTCTTATGGCTACACCTTC
TRBV9	NA	NA	15	TRBJ1-4	CASSADTSVYEKLFF	TGTGCCAGCAGCGCAGACACGTCGGTGTATGAAAAACTGTTTTTT
TRBV23-1	NA	NA	14	TRBJ1-2	CASSHCSGSDGYTF	TGCGCCAGCAGTCATTGTTCAGGTTCAGATGGCTACACCTTC
TRBV11-2	NA	few	13	TRBJ2-1	CASSPTDTFGQFF	TGTGCCAGCAGCCCGACGGACACTTTCGGGCAGTTCTTC
TRBV3-1/TRBV3-2	NA	few	14	TRBJ1-3	CASSLQGSGNTIYF	TGTGCCAGCAGCTTGCAGGGGTCCGGAAACACCATATATTTT
TRBV11-2	TRBD1	NA	14	TRBJ1-1	CASSPRTGNTEAFF	TGTGCCAGCAGCCCAAGGACAGGGAACACTGAAGCTTTCTTT
TRBV7-3	NA	NA	15	TRBJ1-1	CASSLSGAENTEAFF	TGTGCCAGCAGCTTATCTGGGGCCGAGAACACTGAAGCTTTCTTT
TRBV18	TRBD1	NA	17	TRBJ1-1	CASSPLDRGELNTEAFF	TGTGCCAGCTCACCCTTAGACAGGGGCGAACTGAACACTGAAGCTTTCTTT
TRBV9	TRBD2	NA	14	TRBJ2-3	CASSSRGVTDTQYF	TGTGCCAGCTCGTCGCGGGGGGTCACAGATACGCAGTATTTT
TRBV27	NA	NA	14	TRBJ2-3	CASSLESSGDTQYF	TGTGCCAGCAGTTTAGAATCGTCGGGAGATACGCAGTATTTT
TRBV18	NA	NA	12	TRBJ2-1	CASSPAANEQFF	TGTGCCAGCTCACCCGCGGCTAATGAGCAGTTCTTC
TRBV19	TRBD1	NA	19	TRBJ1-1	CASPPGPGQGRSLNTEAFF	TGTGCCAGTCCGCCGGGACCGGGACAGGGACGATCATTAAACACTGAAGCTTTCTTT
TRBV6-5	NA	once	15	TRBJ1-5	CASSRGSRGNQPQHF	TGTGCCAGCAGTCGGGGGTCAAGGGGAAATCAGCCCCAGCATTTT
TRBV6-1	NA	NA	15	TRBJ2-7	CASSEGPGLRLEQYF	TGTGCCAGCAGTGAAGGGCCGGGACTCCGCCTCGAGCAGTACTTC
TRBV5-1	TRBD2	NA	15	TRBJ2-1	CASVPGEGHYNEQFF	TGCGCCAGCGTTCCGGGGGAGGGTCACTACAATGAGCAGTTCTTC
TRBV20-1	TRBD1	NA	11	TRBJ2-7	CSAQGAQEQYF	TGCAGTGCTCAGGGGGCGCAAGAGCAGTACTTC
TRBV15	NA	NA	16	TRBJ1-5	CATSFTAGRSNQPQHF	TGTGCCACCAGCTTCACGGCAGGCAGGAGCAATCAGCCCCAGCATTTT
TRBV3-1/TRBV3-2	NA	NA	13	TRBJ2-2	CASSQRGTGELFF	TGTGCCAGCAGCCAACGGGGGACCGGGGAGCTGTTTTTT
TRBV9	TRBD2	NA	12	TRBJ2-2	CARSGGAGELFF	TGTGCCCGCAGCGGGGGGGCCGGGGAGCTGTTTTTT
TRBV29-1	NA	NA	15	TRBJ2-7	CSVESGASGDYEQYF	TGCAGCGTTGAATCCGGGGCCTCGGGGGACTACGAGCAGTACTTC
TRBV10-3	NA	NA	14	TRBJ2-6	CAISRGSGANVLTF	TGTGCCATCTCCAGGGGCTCTGGGGCCAACGTCCTGACTTTC
TRBV27	TRBD1	NA	16	TRBJ1-2	CASSYSMRQGNYGYTF	TGTGCCAGCAGCTACTCAATGCGACAGGGGAACTATGGCTACACCTTC
TRBV7-8	NA	once	15	TRBJ2-1	CASSLVGGPLNEQFF	TGTGCCAGCAGCTTAGTTGGAGGGCCTTTGAATGAGCAGTTCTTC
TRBV7-6	NA	NA	15	TRBJ2-2	CASGRGLSNTGELFF	TGTGCCAGCGGGCGGGGGCTCTCTAACACCGGGGAGCTGTTTTTT
TRBV9	NA	NA	13	TRBJ1-5	CASSVGADQPQHF	TGTGCCAGCAGCGTAGGGGCAGATCAGCCCCAGCATTTT
TRBV5-4	TRBD1	NA	15	TRBJ2-1	CASSLMGTGRNEQFF	TGTGCCAGCAGCTTGATGGGGACAGGGAGGAATGAGCAGTTCTTC
TRBV27	NA	NA	17	TRBJ2-2	CASSPSGGRSNTGELFF	TGTGCCAGCAGTCCCAGCGGAGGCAGGAGTAACACCGGGGAGCTGTTTTTT
TRBV28	TRBD1	NA	14	TRBJ2-7	CASRGTGNSYEQYF	TGTGCCAGCAGGGGGACAGGGAATAGCTACGAGCAGTACTTC
TRBV4-1	TRBD2	NA	18	TRBJ2-1	CASSQDLFRLAGDHEQFF	TGCGCCAGCAGCCAAGATCTCTTCAGGCTAGCGGGAGACCATGAGCAGTTCTTC
TRBV2	TRBD1	NA	13	TRBJ1-1	CASRTGVNTEAFF	TGTGCCAGCCGGACAGGGGTTAACACTGAAGCTTTCTTT
TRBV6-5	NA	NA	12	TRBJ2-5	CASKGGLETQYF	TGTGCCAGCAAAGGAGGGTTAGAGACCCAGTACTTC
TRBV13	NA	NA	14	TRBJ1-1	CASSGGHLNTEAFF	TGTGCCAGCAGCGGGGGACACTTGAACACTGAAGCTTTCTTT
TRBV18	TRBD2	NA	18	TRBJ2-4	CASSPRSGGVLAKNIQYF	TGTGCCAGCTCACCACGCAGCGGGGGGGTCCTAGCCAAAAACATTCAGTACTTC
TRBV18	NA	NA	13	TRBJ1-2	CASSGQSSYGYTF	TGTGCCAGCTCAGGACAGTCTTCCTATGGCTACACCTTC
TRBV6-5	TRBD1	NA	15	TRBJ1-1	CASSYGRRGRGEAFF	TGTGCCAGCAGTTACGGTCGGAGGGGGCGGGGAGAAGCTTTCTTT
TRBV25-1	TRBD1	NA	17	TRBJ1-1	CASSDRTGTSFNTEAFF	TGTGCCAGCAGTGACCGGACAGGGACGAGTTTCAACACTGAAGCTTTCTTT